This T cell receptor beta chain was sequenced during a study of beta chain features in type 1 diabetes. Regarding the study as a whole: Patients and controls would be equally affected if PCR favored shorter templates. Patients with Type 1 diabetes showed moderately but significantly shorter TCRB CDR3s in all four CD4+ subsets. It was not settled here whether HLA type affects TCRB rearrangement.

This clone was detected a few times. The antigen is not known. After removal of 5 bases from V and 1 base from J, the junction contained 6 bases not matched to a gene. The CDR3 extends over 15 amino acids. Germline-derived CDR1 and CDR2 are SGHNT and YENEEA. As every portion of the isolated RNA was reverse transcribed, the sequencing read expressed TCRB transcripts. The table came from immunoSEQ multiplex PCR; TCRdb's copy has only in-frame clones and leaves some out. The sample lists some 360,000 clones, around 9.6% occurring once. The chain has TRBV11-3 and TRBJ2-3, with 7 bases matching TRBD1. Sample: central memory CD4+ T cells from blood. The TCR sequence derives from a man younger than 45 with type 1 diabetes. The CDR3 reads CASSPGGWGTDTQYF. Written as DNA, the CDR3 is TGTGCCAGCAGCCCAGGGGGATGGGGCACAGATACGCAGTATTTT.